The present T cell receptor (beta chain) was sequenced within a study of CD8+ T cells in alopecia areata. Stated treatment: oral pan-JAK inhibitor, 5-10 mg twice daily. Those with alopecia areata gave lesional scalp punch biopsies and peripheral blood. RNA was isolated and reverse transcribed to cDNA, the sequencing template. The data were produced by immunoSEQ multiplex PCR, yet TCRdb's version contains in-frame clones alone and is incomplete. The sample has a few hundred thousand clones; approximately 65% are singletons. Germline CDR1 LNHDA, CDR2 SQIVND (reference sequence). This CDR3 region has 13 residues. V shed 7 bases, J shed 10 bases, and the junction held 6 bases outside the gene matches.

This sequence was found in a human donor with alopecia areata. V is TRBV19 and J is TRBJ2-1; 11 bases are shared with TRBD2. Specimen: CD4+ T cells sorted from blood, collected at roughly week 45, from a patient treated with tofacitinib. The DNA of the CDR3 is TGTGCCAGTAACGGGCTAGCGGGGGGAGAGCAGTTCTTC. Amino acid sequence: CASNGLAGGEQFF.